Detailed here is one T cell receptor (beta chain). The antigen is not known. A much larger clone lies one base from this, so it may be a read error. This CDR3 is missing its conserved last phenylalanine or tryptophan, likely due to a read error. TCRdb re-analysed the reads in MiXCR, keeping a single row per CDR3 protein. Here the sample spans 85,000 to 120,000 distinct CDR3 sequences, 16% being singletons. Germline V gene lookup returns CDR1 SGHTA and CDR2 FQGNSA. The CDR3 length is 16 residues. Trimming shortened V by 1 base and J by 10 bases, and 17 bases separated the two germline ends. The data were taken from a study of T cell repertoires in cytomegalovirus infection. Across the study: Public TCR beta signature analysis indicated the presence of both CMV infection and matching HLA type.

Whole-study findings and limits: Individuals carrying CMV plus the relevant HLA were identified by cumulative frequency of public TCR beta families. CMV-specific HLA-C-restricted TCR beta clonotypes dominated the ex vivo response.

This TCR derives from a human donor in good health (CMV status not recorded). Some clones in this sample may be carry-over from other donors' samples. The sample comprised PBMCs. The rearrangement joins TRBV7-2 to TRBJ1-6; D ambiguous. CDR3 coding DNA: TGTGCCAGCAGCTTAGTACACTCGGGGTTAGGGTCACCCCTCCACATT. This encodes CASSLVHSGLGSPLHI.